This paragraph reports one T cell receptor (beta chain). Its specificity is not known. This sample is part of a study of OX40 agonist ivuxolimab in advanced cancers. In the study overall: Patients treated during dose escalation were battling hepatocellular carcinoma, melanoma, renal cell or head and neck cancer. Age averaged about 66 years (range roughly 23 to 79), and roughly 82% were male. Study outcomes and limitations: More expanded clones were found, on average, in CD8+ than in CD4+ T cells.

The V end was cut by 0 bases, the J end by 2 bases, with 5 bases between. The CDR3 sequence is 15 residues long. The germline V gene has CDR1 KGHSH and CDR2 LQKENI. TCRdb keeps only in-frame clones here, not all; method: immunoSEQ multiplex PCR. The data contain some 39,000 clones, 81% of them singletons. The receptor was derived from an adult with an advanced solid tumor such as melanoma, head and neck, liver or kidney cancer. The chain has TRBV18 and TRBJ2-6; D ambiguous. Sample: CD4+ or CD8+ T cells sorted from blood, taken in a trial of the OX40 agonist ivuxolimab. The CDR3 loop reads CASSPPHTGANVLTF. CDR3 DNA sequence: TGTGCCAGCTCACCACCGCATACTGGGGCCAACGTCCTGACTTTC.